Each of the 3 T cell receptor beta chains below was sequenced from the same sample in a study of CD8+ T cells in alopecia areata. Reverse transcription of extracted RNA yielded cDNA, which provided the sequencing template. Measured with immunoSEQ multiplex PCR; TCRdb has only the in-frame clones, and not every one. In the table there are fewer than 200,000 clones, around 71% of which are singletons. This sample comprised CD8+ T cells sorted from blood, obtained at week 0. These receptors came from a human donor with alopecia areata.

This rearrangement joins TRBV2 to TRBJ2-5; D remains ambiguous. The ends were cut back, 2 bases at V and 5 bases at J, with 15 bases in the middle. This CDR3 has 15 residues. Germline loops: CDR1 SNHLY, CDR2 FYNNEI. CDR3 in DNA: TGTGCCAGCAGTGAAAGGCCGCAGGCCGGGGAGACCCAGTACTTC. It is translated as CASSERPQAGETQYF.

CDR3 in DNA: TGTGCCAGCAGCGAATGGGACAGGGGGTATTCACCCCTCCACTTT. This translates into CASSEWDRGYSPLHF. The J gene is TRBJ1-6, the V gene TRBV2, with 11 positions matching TRBD1. The CDR3 runs to 15 residues. After removal of 6 bases from V and 8 bases from J, the junction contained 6 bases not matched to a gene. Germline CDR1 reads SNHLY; CDR2 reads FYNNEI.

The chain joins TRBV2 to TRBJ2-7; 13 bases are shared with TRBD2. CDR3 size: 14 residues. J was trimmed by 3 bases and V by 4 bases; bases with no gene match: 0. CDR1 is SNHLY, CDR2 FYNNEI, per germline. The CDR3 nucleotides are TGTGCCAGCAGTGGGACTAGCGGGGGCTACGAGCAGTACTTC. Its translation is CASSGTSGGYEQYF.